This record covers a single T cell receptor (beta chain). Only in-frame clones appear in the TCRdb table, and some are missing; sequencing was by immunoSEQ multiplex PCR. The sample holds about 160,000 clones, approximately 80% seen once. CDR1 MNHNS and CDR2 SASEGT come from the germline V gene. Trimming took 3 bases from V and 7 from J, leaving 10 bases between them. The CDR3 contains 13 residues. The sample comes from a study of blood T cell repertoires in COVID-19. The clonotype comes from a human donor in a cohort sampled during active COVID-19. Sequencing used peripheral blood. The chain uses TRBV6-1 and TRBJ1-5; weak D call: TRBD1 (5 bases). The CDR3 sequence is CASSDRQGQPQHF. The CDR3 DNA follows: TGTGCCAGCAGTGATCGTCAGGGACAGCCCCAGCATTTT.